Below, 12 T cell receptor beta chains from the same sample are listed, as sequenced in a study of blood T cell repertoires in COVID-19. Profiled with immunoSEQ multiplex PCR; TCRdb holds only in-frame clones, not every one. Of more than 150,000 clones listed, around three quarters are singletons. Sequenced input: peripheral blood. These receptors all come from a man aged 60-69 years with active or convalescent COVID-19.

This clone was detected only once. J is TRBJ2-2 and V is TRBV29-1; a weak D match, TRBD2 (6 bases). The CDR3 runs to 14 residues. Germline loops: CDR1 SQVTM, CDR2 ANQGSEA. The V end was cut by 6 bases, the J end by 1 base, with 12 bases between. The CDR3 sequence is CSVGDSGNTGELFF. Written as DNA, the CDR3 is TGCAGCGTGGGGGACTCAGGGAACACCGGGGAGCTGTTTTTT.

This chain joins TRBV3-1 (or the pseudogene TRBV3-2) and TRBJ1-1; TRBD1 agrees at 7 bases. After removal of 8 bases from V and 11 bases from J, the junction contained 14 bases not matched to a gene. In germline, CDR1 is LGHDT, CDR2 YNNKEL (reference sequence). The CDR3 extends over 13 amino acids. CDR3 nucleotide sequence: TGTGCCAGCGCTCAGGGGGGCGCCAGGGATGCTTTCTTT. Amino acids: CASAQGGARDAFF.

This clone was observed a handful of times. The rearrangement links TRBV28 to TRBJ1-1; D not certain. V gave up 0 bases and J gave up 5 bases, with 10 bases separating them. This CDR3 is built from 14 residues. Looked up from germline, CDR1 is MDHEN and CDR2 is SYDVKM. CDR3 DNA: TGTGCCAGCAGTTTATGGGGCAGTAGAACTGAAGCTTTCTTT. It is translated as CASSLWGSRTEAFF. Complete variable domain (other parts from reference TRBV28 and TRBJ1-1): DVKVTQSSRYLVKRTGEKVFLECVQDMDHENMFWYRQDPGLGLRLIYFSYDVKMKEKGDIPEGYSVSREKKERFSLILESASTNQTSMYLCASSLWGSRTEAFFGQGTRLTVV.

The V and J genes are TRBV5-1 and TRBJ2-1, with 9 positions matching TRBD1. With V trimmed by 2 bases and J by 5 bases, 5 bases remained unmatched. This CDR3 region has 15 residues. Germline lookup yields CDR1 SGHRS and CDR2 YFSETQ. CDR3 protein: CASSFSGDRDNEQFF. CDR3 DNA sequence: TGCGCCAGCAGCTTTAGTGGGGACAGGGACAATGAGCAGTTCTTC.

The chain employs TRBV7-2 and TRBJ2-3, with a weak D call TRBD1 (5 bases). V was cut by 1 base and J by 5 bases, with 13 bases left in between. Germline V gene data show CDR1 as SGHTA and CDR2 as FQGNSA. This CDR3 has 15 residues. The CDR3 sequence: CASSLGGVSLDTQYF. CDR3 nucleotides: TGTGCCAGCAGCTTAGGGGGCGTAAGTTTAGATACGCAGTATTTT.

This chain connects TRBV11-3 to TRBJ1-1; TRBD1 might be the D (6 bases). Germline V gene data show CDR1 as SGHNT and CDR2 as YENEEA. V lost 3 bases, J lost 0 bases, and 8 bases lay in between. The CDR3 has 14 amino acids. CDR3 DNA sequence: TGTGCCAGCAGCTTGGACAGACTGAACACTGAAGCTTTCTTT. Translated: CASSLDRLNTEAFF.

The chain employs TRBV10-3 and TRBJ2-1, with TRBD2 identical over 12 bases. This CDR3 spans 17 amino acids. V lost 2 bases, J lost 5 bases, and 7 bases stayed unmatched. Germline loops: CDR1 ENHRY, CDR2 SYGVKD. This CDR3 reads CAISERASGGANNEQFF. Here the CDR3 DNA reads TGTGCCATCAGTGAGAGGGCTAGCGGGGGGGCGAACAATGAGCAGTTCTTC.

This chain joins TRBV19 and TRBJ2-1, with TRBD2 identical over 7 bases. Germline trimming cut 3 bases from V and 13 bases from J; bases unmatched to any gene: 12. Looked up from germline, CDR1 is LNHDA and CDR2 is SQIVND (reference sequence). CDR3 length: 14 amino acids. The chain's CDR3 is CASSIEARESPQFF. The CDR3 nucleotides read TGTGCCAGTAGTATTGAAGCGCGGGAGAGTCCCCAGTTCTTC.

This chain uses TRBV19 with TRBJ2-7; 7 bases agree with TRBD1. CDR3 size: 15 residues. Germline V gene lookup returns CDR1 LNHDA and CDR2 SQIVND (reference sequence). The trim removed 5 bases at V and 3 bases at J, leaving 10 bases unmatched. The CDR3 DNA reads as TGTGCCAGTAGTCCCAGACAGGGTGCGGGCTACGAGCAGTACTTC. It encodes CASSPRQGAGYEQYF. Full variable domain (missing parts from reference TRBV19 and TRBJ2-7): DGGITQSPKYLFRKEGQNVTLSCEQNLNHDAMYWYRQDPGQGLRLIYYSQIVNDFQKGDIAEGYSVSREKKESFPLTVTSAQKNPTAFYLCASSPRQGAGYEQYFGPGTRLTVT.

In this sample, this clone turned up once. This chain uses TRBV7-7 with TRBJ2-3; TRBD2 is a possible D gene (6 bases). CDR3 length equals 13 residues. CDR1 SSHAT and CDR2 FNYEAQ come from the germline V gene (reference sequence). V was shortened by 5 bases and J by 9 bases, with 15 bases between the two germline ends. CDR3 DNA sequence: TGTGCCAGCAGCACGACTCCGCGGGGAACGCAGTATTTT. The encoded protein is CASSTTPRGTQYF. The full variable domain, with the rest looked up from reference TRBV7-7 and TRBJ2-3, is GAGVSQSPRYKVTKRGQDVTLRCDPISSHATLYWYQQALGQGPEFLTYFNYEAQPDKSGLPSDRFSAERPEGSISTLTIQRTEQRDSAMYRCASSTTPRGTQYFGPGTRLTVL.

This chain links TRBV5-1 with TRBJ2-7; a possible D gene is TRBD2 (6 bases). Germline CDR1 is SGHRS and CDR2 is YFSETQ. V lost 5 bases, J lost 7 bases, and 19 bases lay in between. There are 14 residues in the CDR3. CDR3 amino acids: CASRTSGGTGEQYF. The CDR3 nucleotides read TGCGCCAGCAGGACCTCCGGGGGTACGGGAGAGCAGTACTTC.

The chain recombines TRBV7-2 with TRBJ2-1; the D gene is possibly TRBD2 (6 bases). Trimming shortened V by 5 bases and J by 2 bases, and 16 bases separated the two germline ends. The CDR3 is made up of 16 amino acids. The germline V gene has CDR1 SGHTA and CDR2 FQGNSA. CDR3 sequence (DNA): TGTGCCAGCAGCCCAGTGGGGACTTATACCTACAATGAGCAGTTCTTC. Amino acid sequence: CASSPVGTYTYNEQFF.